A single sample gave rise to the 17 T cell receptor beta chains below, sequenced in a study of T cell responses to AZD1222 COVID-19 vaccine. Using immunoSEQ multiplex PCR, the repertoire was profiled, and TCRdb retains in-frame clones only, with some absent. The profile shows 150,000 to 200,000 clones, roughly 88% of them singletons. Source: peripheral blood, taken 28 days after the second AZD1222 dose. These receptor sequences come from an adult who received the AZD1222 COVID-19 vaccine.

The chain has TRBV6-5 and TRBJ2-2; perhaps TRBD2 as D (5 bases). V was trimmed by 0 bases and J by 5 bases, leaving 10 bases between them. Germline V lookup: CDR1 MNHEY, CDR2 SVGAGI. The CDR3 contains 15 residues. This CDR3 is CASSYSGVGTGELFF. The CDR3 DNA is TGTGCCAGCAGTTACTCGGGAGTGGGGACCGGGGAGCTGTTTTTT.

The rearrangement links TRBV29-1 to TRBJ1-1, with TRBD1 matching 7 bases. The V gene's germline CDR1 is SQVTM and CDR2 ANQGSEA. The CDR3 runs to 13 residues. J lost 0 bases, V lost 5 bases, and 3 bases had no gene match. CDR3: CSVMTGMNTEAFF. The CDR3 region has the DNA TGCAGCGTTATGACAGGGATGAACACTGAAGCTTTCTTT.

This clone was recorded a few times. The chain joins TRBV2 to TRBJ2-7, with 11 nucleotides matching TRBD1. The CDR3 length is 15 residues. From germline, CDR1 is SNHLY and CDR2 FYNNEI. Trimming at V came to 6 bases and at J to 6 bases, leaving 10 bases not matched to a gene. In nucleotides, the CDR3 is TGTGCCAGCAGCCTTCTTCCGGGACAGGGGGTCGAGCAGTACTTC. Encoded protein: CASSLLPGQGVEQYF.

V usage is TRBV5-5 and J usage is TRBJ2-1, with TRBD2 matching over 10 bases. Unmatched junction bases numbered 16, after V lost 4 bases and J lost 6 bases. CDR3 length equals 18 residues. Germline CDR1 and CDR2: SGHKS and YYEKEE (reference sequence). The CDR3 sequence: CASSPDRRLAGAFNEQFF. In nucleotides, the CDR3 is TGTGCCAGCAGCCCCGACCGAAGACTAGCGGGCGCTTTCAATGAGCAGTTCTTC.

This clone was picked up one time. Here the CDR3 DNA reads TGTGCCAGCAGCCAAACTATACTCAGGGGAGGAGGCGACACCGGGGAGCTGTTTTTT. The encoded protein is CASSQTILRGGGDTGELFF. The J gene is TRBJ2-2, the V gene TRBV4-2; D is possibly TRBD1 or TRBD2 (6 bases each). This CDR3 has 19 amino acids. The ends were cut back, 2 bases at V and 3 bases at J, with 22 bases in the middle. Germline V gene sequence: CDR1 LGHNA, CDR2 YNFKEQ.

The CDR3 DNA follows: TGTGCCAGCGGCGCGGACGGAGTGAAGACCCAGTACTTC. This codes for CASGADGVKTQYF. The chain has TRBV7-8 and TRBJ2-5; unclear D gene. Trimming pared 8 bases from V and 6 bases from J, leaving 16 bases between. The V gene's germline CDR1 is SGHVS and CDR2 FQNEAQ. The CDR3 contains 13 residues.

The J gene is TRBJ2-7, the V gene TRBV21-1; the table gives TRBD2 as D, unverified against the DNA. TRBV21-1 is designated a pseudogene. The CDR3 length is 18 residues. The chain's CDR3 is CASSKGSPWRINPYEQYF. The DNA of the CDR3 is TGTGCCAGCAGCAAAGGTTCCCCGTGGAGGATAAATCCCTACGAGCAGTACTTC.

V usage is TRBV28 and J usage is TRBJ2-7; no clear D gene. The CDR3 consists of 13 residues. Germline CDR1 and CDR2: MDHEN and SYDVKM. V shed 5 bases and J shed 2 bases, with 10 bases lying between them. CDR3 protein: CASSESVAYEQYF. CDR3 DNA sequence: TGTGCCAGCAGTGAGAGCGTCGCCTACGAGCAGTACTTC. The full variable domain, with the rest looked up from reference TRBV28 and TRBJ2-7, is DVKVTQSSRYLVKRTGEKVFLECVQDMDHENMFWYRQDPGLGLRLIYFSYDVKMKEKGDIPEGYSVSREKKERFSLILESASTNQTSMYLCASSESVAYEQYFGPGTRLTVT.

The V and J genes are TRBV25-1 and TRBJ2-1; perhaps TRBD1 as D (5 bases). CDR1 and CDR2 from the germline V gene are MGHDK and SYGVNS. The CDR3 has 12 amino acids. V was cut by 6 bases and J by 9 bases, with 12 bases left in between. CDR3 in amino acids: CASSPQVTEQFF. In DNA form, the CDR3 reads TGTGCCAGCAGCCCACAGGTAACTGAGCAGTTCTTC.

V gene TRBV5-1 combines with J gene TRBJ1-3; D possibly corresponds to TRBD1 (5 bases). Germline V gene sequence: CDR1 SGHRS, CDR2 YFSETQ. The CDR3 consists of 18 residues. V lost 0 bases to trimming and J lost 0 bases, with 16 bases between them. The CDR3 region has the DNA TGCGCCAGCAGCTTGGCCCCCGGGGGAGGATCCTCTGGAAACACCATATATTTT. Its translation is CASSLAPGGGSSGNTIYF. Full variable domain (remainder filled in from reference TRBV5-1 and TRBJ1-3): KAGVTQTPRYLIKTRGQQVTLSCSPISGHRSVSWYQQTPGQGLQFLFEYFSETQRNKGNFPGRFSGRQFSNSRSEMNVSTLELGDSALYLCASSLAPGGGSSGNTIYFGEGSWLTVV.

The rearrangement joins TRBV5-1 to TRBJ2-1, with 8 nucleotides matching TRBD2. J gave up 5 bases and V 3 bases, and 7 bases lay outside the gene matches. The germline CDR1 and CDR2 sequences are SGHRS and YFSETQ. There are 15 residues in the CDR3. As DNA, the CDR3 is TGCGCCAGCAGCTGGGGGACTAGACTTAACAATGAGCAGTTCTTC. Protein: CASSWGTRLNNEQFF.

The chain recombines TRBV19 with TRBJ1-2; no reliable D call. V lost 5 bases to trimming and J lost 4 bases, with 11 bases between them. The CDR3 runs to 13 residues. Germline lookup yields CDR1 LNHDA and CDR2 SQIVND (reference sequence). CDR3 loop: CASSSSAFYGYTF. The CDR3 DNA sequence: TGTGCCAGTAGTTCATCAGCCTTCTATGGCTACACCTTC.

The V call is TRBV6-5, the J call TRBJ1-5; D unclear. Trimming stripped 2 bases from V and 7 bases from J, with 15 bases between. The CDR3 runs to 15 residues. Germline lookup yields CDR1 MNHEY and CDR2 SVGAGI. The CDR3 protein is CASSYASGIGQPQHF. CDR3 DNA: TGTGCCAGCAGTTACGCAAGTGGGATAGGACAGCCCCAGCATTTT.

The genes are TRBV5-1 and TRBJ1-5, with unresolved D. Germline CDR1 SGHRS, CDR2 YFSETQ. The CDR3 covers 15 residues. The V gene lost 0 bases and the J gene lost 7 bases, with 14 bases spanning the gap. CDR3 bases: TGCGCCAGCAGCTTGGAAGGTAGCAGGCGGCAGCCCCAGCATTTT. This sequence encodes CASSLEGSRRQPQHF.

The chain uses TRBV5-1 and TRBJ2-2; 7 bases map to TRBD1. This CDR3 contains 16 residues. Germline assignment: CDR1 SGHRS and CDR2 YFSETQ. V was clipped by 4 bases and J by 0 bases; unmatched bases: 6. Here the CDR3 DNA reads TGCGCCAGCAGCCCGCCGGGACAGTCGAACACCGGGGAGCTGTTTTTT. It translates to CASSPPGQSNTGELFF.

The CDR3 loop reads CASSKDRTASGNTIYF. In DNA, the CDR3 is TGTGCCAGCAGCAAAGATCGGACAGCCTCTGGAAACACCATATATTTT. V gene TRBV21-1 combines with J gene TRBJ1-3; the table calls TRBD1, which could not be checked here. TRBV21-1 constitutes a pseudogene. CDR3 length: 16 amino acids.

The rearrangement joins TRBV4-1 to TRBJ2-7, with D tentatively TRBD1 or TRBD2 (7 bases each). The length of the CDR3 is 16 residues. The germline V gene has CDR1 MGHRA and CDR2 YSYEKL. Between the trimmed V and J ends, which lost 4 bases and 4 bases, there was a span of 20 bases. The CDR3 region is CASSPARGRGRYEQYF. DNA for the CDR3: TGCGCCAGCAGCCCGGCCAGGGGGAGGGGGCGTTACGAGCAGTACTTC.